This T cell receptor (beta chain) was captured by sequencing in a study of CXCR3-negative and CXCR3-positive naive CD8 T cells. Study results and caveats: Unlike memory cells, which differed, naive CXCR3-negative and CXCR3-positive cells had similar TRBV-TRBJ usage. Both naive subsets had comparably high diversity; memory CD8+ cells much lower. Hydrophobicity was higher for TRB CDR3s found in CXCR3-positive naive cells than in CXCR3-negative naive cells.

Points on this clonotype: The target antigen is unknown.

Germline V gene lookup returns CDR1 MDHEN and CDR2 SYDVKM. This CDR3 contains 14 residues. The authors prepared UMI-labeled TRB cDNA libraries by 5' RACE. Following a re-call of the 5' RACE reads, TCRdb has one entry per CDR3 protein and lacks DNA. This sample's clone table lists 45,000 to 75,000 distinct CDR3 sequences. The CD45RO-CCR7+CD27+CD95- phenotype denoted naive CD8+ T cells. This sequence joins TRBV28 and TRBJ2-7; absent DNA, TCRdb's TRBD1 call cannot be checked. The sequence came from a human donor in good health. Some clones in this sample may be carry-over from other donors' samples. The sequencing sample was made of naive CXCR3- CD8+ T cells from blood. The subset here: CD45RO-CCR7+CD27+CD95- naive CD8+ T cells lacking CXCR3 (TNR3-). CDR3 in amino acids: CASVNPGQLYEQYF.